This TCR beta chain came from a study of PD-1 blockade in classical Hodgkin lymphoma. Study background: Nivolumab dosing for patients was 3 mg/kg, administered intravenously every 2 weeks. Overall study results and limits: The study reported lower baseline TCR diversity in newly diagnosed patients than in healthy donors.

Clones were read by immunoSEQ multiplex PCR, and TCRdb kept only the in-frame ones, dropping some. Among fewer than 55,000 clones, just under 80% were seen once, and the ten largest hold 37%. Specified time point: cycle 4 day 1 (C4D1), after five to seven weeks of nivolumab. There was relapse after autologous stem cell transplantation in every patient, and there was variation in brentuximab vedotin exposure. The study recorded best responses of complete response, partial response or progressive disease. Of note for this clone: The antigen remains unidentified.

This CDR3 contains 15 residues. Germline loops: CDR1 SNHLY, CDR2 FYNNEI. Germline trimming cut 7 bases from V and 8 bases from J; bases unmatched to any gene: 12. The input for sequencing was peripheral blood mononuclear cells (PBMCs), taken before the fourth cycle of nivolumab. This receptor was taken from a human donor with classical Hodgkin lymphoma. This chain links TRBV2 with TRBJ1-2, with 11 positions matching TRBD1. The CDR3 DNA reads as TGTGCCAGCACGAAGGACGGACAGGGGGCATTGGGCTACACCTTC. This translates into CASTKDGQGALGYTF.